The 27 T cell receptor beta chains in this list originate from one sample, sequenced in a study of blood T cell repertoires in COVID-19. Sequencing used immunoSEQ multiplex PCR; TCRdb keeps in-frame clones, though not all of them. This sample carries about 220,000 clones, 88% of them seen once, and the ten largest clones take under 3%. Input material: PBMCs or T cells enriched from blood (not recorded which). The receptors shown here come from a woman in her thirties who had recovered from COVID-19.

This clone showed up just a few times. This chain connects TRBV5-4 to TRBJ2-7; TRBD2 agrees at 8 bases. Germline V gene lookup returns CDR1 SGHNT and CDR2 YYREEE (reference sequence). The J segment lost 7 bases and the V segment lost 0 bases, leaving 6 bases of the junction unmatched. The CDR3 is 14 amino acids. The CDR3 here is CASSLGGGRGEQYF. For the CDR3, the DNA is TGTGCCAGCAGCTTGGGCGGGGGGCGAGGAGAGCAGTACTTC.

The CDR3 nucleotides are TGTGCCAGCAGCCGAACAGGGGATCTGAACACTGAAGCTTTCTTT. Translating gives CASSRTGDLNTEAFF. V is TRBV11-2 and J is TRBJ1-1; 7 bases are shared with TRBD1. V trimming: 5 bases; J trimming: 0 bases; junction bases outside the gene matches: 6. The CDR3 runs 15 residues. The germline gives CDR1 SGHAT, CDR2 FQNNGV.

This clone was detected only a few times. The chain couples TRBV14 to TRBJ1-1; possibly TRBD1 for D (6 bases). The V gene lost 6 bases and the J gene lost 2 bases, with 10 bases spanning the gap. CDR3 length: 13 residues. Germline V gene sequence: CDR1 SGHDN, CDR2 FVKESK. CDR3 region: CASSRTANTEAFF. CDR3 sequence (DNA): TGTGCCAGCAGTCGGACAGCCAACACTGAAGCTTTCTTT.

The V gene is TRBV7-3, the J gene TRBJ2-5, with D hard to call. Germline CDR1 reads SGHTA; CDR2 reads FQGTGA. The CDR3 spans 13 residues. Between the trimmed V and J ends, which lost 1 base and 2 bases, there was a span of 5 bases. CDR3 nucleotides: TGTGCCAGCAGCTTAAACAGTCAAGAGACCCAGTACTTC. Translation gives CASSLNSQETQYF. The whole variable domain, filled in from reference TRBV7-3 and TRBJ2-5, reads GAGVSQTPSNKVTEKGKYVELRCDPISGHTALYWYRQSLGQGPEFLIYFQGTGAADDSGLPNDRFFAVRPEGSVSTLKIQRTERGDSAVYLCASSLNSQETQYFGPGTRLLVL.

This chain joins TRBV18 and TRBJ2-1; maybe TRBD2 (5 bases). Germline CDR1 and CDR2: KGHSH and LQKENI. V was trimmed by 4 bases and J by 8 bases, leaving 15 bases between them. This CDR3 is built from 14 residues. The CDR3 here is CASSLGEKGDEQFF. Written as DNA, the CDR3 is TGTGCCAGCTCACTCGGGGAGAAGGGCGATGAGCAGTTCTTC.

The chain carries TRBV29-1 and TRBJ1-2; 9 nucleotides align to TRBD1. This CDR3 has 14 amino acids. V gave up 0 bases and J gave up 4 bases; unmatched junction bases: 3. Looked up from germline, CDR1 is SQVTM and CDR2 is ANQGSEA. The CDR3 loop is CSVEDLDRGYGYTF. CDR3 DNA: TGCAGCGTTGAAGACCTGGACAGGGGCTATGGCTACACCTTC.

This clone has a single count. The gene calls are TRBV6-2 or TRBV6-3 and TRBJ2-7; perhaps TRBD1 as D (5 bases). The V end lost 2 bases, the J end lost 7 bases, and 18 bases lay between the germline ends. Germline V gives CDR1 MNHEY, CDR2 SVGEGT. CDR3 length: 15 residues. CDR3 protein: CASSYTRGRVREQYF. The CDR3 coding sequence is TGTGCCAGCAGTTACACCCGTGGCAGGGTGAGGGAGCAGTACTTC.

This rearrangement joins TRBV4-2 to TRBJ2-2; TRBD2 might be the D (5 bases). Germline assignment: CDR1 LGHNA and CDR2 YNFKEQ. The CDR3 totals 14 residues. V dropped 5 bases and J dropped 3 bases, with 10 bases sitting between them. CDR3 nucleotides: TGTGCCAGCAGCTACCCAGCGGACACCGGGGAGCTGTTTTTT. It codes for CASSYPADTGELFF.

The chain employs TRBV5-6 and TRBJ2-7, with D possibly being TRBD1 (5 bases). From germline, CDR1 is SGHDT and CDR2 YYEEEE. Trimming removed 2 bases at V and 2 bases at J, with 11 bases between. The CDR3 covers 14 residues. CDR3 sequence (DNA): TGTGCCAGCAGCTTCACAGGCCCAGCCTACGAGCAGTACTTC. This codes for CASSFTGPAYEQYF.

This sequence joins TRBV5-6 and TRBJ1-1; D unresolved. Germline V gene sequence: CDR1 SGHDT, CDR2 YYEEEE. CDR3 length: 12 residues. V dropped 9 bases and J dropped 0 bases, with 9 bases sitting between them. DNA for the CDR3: TGTGCCACTAGCATGTTGAACACTGAAGCTTTCTTT. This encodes CATSMLNTEAFF. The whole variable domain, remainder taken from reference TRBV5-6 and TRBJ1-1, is DAGVTQSPTHLIKTRGQQVTLRCSPKSGHDTVSWYQQALGQGPQFIFQYYEEEERQRGNFPDRFSGHQFPNYSSELNVNALLLGDSALYLCATSMLNTEAFFGQGTRLTVV.

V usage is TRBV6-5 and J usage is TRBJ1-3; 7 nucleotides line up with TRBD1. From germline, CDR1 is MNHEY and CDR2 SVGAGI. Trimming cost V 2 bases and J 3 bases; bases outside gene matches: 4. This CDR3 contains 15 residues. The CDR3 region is CASSYGTELGNTIYF. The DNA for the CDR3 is TGTGCCAGCAGTTACGGGACAGAACTTGGAAACACCATATATTTT.

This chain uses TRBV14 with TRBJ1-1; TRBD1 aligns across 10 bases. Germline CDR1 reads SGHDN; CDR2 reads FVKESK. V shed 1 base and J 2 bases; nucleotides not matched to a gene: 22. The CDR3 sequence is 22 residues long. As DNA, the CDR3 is TGTGCCAGCAGCCAAGTTAATAGTGGACAGGGGGGAATTACGCTCCGAAACACTGAAGCTTTCTTT. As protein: CASSQVNSGQGGITLRNTEAFF.

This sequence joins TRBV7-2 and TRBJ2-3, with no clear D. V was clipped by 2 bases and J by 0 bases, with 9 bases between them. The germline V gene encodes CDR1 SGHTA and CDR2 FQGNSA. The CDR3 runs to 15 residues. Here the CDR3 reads CASSLSHSSTDTQYF. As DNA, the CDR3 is TGTGCCAGCAGCTTAAGCCACTCTAGCACAGATACGCAGTATTTT.

CDR3 DNA sequence: TGTGCTAGTGGTTTGGCCGGTACCGGGACAGTCAATGCGAAGATCACTGAAGCTTTCTTT. Protein product: CASGLAGTGTVNAKITEAFF. The chain recombines TRBV12-5 with TRBJ1-1; 7 bases agree with TRBD1. V lost 1 base and J lost 4; bases outside the gene matches: 21. The germline V gene has CDR1 LGHNT and CDR2 FRNRAP. The CDR3 runs to 20 residues.

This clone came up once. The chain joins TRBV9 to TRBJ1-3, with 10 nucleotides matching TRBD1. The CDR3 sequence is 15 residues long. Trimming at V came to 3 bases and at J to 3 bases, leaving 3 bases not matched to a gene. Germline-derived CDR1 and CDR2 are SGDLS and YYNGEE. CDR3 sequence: CASSGRTGGGNTIYF. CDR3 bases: TGTGCCAGCAGCGGACGGACAGGGGGTGGAAACACCATATATTTT. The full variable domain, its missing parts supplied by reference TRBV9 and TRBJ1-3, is DSGVTQTPKHLITATGQRVTLRCSPRSGDLSVYWYQQSLDQGLQFLIQYYNGEERAKGNILERFSAQQFPDLHSELNLSSLELGDSALYFCASSGRTGGGNTIYFGEGSWLTVV.

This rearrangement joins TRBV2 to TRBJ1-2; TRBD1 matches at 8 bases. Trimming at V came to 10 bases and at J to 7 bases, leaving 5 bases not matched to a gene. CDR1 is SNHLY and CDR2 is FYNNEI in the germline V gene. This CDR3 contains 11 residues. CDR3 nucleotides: TGTGCCATCACAGGGGGGACTGGCTACACCTTC. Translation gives CAITGGTGYTF.

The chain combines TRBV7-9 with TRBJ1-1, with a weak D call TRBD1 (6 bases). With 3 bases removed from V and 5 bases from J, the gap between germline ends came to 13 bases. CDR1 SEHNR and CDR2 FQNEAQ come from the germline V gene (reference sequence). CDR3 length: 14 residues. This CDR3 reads CASSFDRLLTEAFF. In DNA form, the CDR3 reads TGTGCCAGCAGCTTCGACAGGTTGTTGACTGAAGCTTTCTTT.

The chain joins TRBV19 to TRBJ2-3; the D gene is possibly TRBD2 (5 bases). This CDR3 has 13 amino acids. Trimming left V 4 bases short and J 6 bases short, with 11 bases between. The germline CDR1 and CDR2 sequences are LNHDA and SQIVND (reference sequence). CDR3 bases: TGTGCCAGTAGTAACACGCGAGGGGATACGCAGTATTTT. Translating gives CASSNTRGDTQYF. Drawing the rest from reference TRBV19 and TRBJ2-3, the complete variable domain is DGGITQSPKYLFRKEGQNVTLSCEQNLNHDAMYWYRQDPGQGLRLIYYSQIVNDFQKGDIAEGYSVSREKKESFPLTVTSAQKNPTAFYLCASSNTRGDTQYFGPGTRLTVL.

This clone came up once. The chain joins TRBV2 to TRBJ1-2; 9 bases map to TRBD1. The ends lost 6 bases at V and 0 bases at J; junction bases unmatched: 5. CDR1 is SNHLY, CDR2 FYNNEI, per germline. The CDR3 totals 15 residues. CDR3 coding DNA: TGTGCCAGCAGCTTCGGGACAGGGACTAACTATGGCTACACCTTC. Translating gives CASSFGTGTNYGYTF.

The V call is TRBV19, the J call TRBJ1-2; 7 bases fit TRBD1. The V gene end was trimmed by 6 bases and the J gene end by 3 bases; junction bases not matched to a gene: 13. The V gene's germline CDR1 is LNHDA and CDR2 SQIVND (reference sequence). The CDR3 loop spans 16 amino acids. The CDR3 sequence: CASSKLGGAGYYGYTF. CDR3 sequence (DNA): TGTGCCAGTAGCAAATTAGGGGGCGCAGGGTACTATGGCTACACCTTC. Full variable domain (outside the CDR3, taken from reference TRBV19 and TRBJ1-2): DGGITQSPKYLFRKEGQNVTLSCEQNLNHDAMYWYRQDPGQGLRLIYYSQIVNDFQKGDIAEGYSVSREKKESFPLTVTSAQKNPTAFYLCASSKLGGAGYYGYTFGSGTRLTVV.

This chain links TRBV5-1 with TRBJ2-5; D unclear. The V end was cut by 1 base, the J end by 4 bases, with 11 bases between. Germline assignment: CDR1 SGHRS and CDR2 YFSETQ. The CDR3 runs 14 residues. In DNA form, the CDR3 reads TGCGCCAGCAGCTTGCACCCCTCCAGAGAGACCCAGTACTTC. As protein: CASSLHPSRETQYF.

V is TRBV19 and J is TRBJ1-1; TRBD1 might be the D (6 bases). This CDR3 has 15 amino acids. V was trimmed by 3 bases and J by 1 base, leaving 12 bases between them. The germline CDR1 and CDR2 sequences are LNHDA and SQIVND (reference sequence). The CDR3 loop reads CASSIQGWWNTEAFF. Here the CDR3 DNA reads TGTGCCAGTAGTATTCAGGGGTGGTGGAACACTGAAGCTTTCTTT.

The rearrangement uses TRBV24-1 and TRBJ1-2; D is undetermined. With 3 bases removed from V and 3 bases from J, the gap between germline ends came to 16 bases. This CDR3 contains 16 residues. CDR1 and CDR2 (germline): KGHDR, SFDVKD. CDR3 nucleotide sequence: TGTGCCACCAGTGATCCTGTGCGGGGTCTTGACTATGGCTACACCTTC. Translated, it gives CATSDPVRGLDYGYTF.

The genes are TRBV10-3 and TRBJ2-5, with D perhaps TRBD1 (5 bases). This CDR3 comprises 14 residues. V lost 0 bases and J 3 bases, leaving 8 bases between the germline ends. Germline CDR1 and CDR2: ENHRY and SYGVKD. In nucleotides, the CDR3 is TGTGCCATCAGTGAGTCGAGACAGAAAGAGACCCAGTACTTC. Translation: CAISESRQKETQYF.

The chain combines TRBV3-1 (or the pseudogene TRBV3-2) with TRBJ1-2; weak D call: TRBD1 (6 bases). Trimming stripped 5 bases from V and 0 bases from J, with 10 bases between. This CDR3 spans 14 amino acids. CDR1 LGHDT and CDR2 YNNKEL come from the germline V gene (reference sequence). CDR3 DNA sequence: TGTGCCAGCAGCGAGGACAGAGCTAACTATGGCTACACCTTC. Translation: CASSEDRANYGYTF.

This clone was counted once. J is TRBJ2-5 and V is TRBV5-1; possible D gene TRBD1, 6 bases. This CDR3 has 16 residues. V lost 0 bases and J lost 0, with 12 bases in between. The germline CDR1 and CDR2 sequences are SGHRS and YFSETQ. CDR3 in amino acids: CASSLGGTPYQETQYF. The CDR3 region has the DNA TGCGCCAGCAGCTTGGGGGGGACACCCTACCAAGAGACCCAGTACTTC.

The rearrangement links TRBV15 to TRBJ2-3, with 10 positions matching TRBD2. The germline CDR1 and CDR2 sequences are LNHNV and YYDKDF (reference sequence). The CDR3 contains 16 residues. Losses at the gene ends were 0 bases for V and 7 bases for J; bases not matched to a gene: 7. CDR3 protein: CATSRDSGGYINTQYF. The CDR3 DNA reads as TGTGCCACCAGCAGAGATAGCGGGGGGTATATAAATACGCAGTATTTT.